These T cell receptor beta chains were read from a single sample in a study of neurological immune-mediated disorders. TCRdb re-analysed the 5' RACE reads in MiXCR, keeping a single row per CDR3 protein. The sample yields 64,000 or so distinct CDR3 sequences, more than 8.5% seen once. The sequenced sample consisted of PBMCs. Receptors originate from a young man in good health. Each CDR3 is given with its conserved first and last residue. The D gene is left open where the match is weak.

>TRBJ2-7|TRBD1|TRBV5-1
CASSFAMTGNEQYF
>TRBJ2-7|.|TRBV6-6
CASSLRGEQYF
>TRBJ2-2|.|TRBV10-3
CAITRKGTEKAPSTSSGELFF
>TRBJ2-7|TRBD1|TRBV5-1
CASSLVLLTGLDEQYF
>TRBJ2-7|.|TRBV5-1
CASSLGTVNEQYF
>TRBJ1-1|.|TRBV5-1
CASSLAQGTEAFF
>TRBJ2-2|.|TRBV21-1
CASSHSGRTTGELFF
>TRBJ2-3|TRBD1|TRBV9
CASSVGTGTDTQYF
>TRBJ2-6|TRBD1|TRBV5-1
CASSLATGNAGANVLTF
>TRBJ2-7|.|TRBV10-3
CAISERGSGHEQYF
>TRBJ2-1|TRBD2|TRBV10-3
CAIRREKVGLALYEQFF
>TRBJ2-5|.|TRBV28
CASSFLGRDGETQYF
>TRBJ2-1|.|TRBV12-3/TRBV12-4
CASSLTGGVYNEQFF
>TRBJ2-3|.|TRBV3-1
CASSQAIQSSDTQYF
>TRBJ1-4|.|TRBV5-1
CASSLGGGNEKLFF
>TRBJ2-5|TRBD2|TRBV5-1
CASSLGNSGNRETQYF
>TRBJ2-1|TRBD2|TRBV12-3/TRBV12-4
CASSLRREGSYNEQFF
>TRBJ2-3|.|TRBV20-1
CSARDPEGLPDTQYF
>TRBJ1-1|.|TRBV3-1
CASSQEGQPNTEAFF
>TRBJ2-1|TRBD1|TRBV19
CASSAGTGTFNEQFF
>TRBJ2-7|.|TRBV4-1
CASSQQFLTLYEQYF
>TRBJ1-5|TRBD1|TRBV11-2
CASRVTGDGDQPQHF
>TRBJ2-7|TRBD2|TRBV14
CASSPRTSGFGQYF
>TRBJ2-7|.|TRBV10-3
CAISEPGLGGYEQYF
>TRBJ1-5|TRBD1|TRBV28
CASGRTGPYSNQHHHF